A single sample is the source of the 18 T cell receptor beta chains below, sequenced in a study of cytomegalovirus exposure and HLA in healthy donors. The data were produced by immunoSEQ multiplex PCR, yet TCRdb's version contains in-frame clones alone and is incomplete. This table has about 82,000 clones, approximately 93% appearing once. The sample was PBMCs. All receptors derive from a young man in good health and CMV-seronegative.

This chain links TRBV27 with TRBJ2-5; 7 bases agree with TRBD2. V trimming: 7 bases; J trimming: 5 bases; junction bases outside the gene matches: 10. Germline V gives CDR1 MNHEY, CDR2 SMNVEV (reference sequence). This CDR3 has 14 amino acids. CDR3 sequence reads: CASIMGRGGETQYF. The CDR3 DNA reads TGTGCCAGCATAATGGGTAGGGGAGGGGAGACCCAGTACTTC.

The sample holds one count of this clone. V gene TRBV10-3 combines with J gene TRBJ2-1; 10 nucleotides line up with TRBD2. V was pared by 5 bases and J by 1 base, with 2 bases of the junction left unmatched. The CDR3 spans 15 residues. Germline assignment: CDR1 ENHRY and CDR2 SYGVKD. CDR3 amino acids: CAISQGLASYNEQFF. The CDR3 DNA reads as TGTGCCATCAGTCAGGGACTAGCGTCCTACAATGAGCAGTTCTTC.

The V and J genes are TRBV9 and TRBJ1-2; TRBD1 is a possible D gene (5 bases). V lost 3 bases to trimming and J lost 1 base, with 10 bases between them. The CDR3 contains 14 residues. CDR1 is SGDLS, CDR2 YYNGEE, per germline. The CDR3 loop reads CASSAGLNNYGYTF. CDR3 DNA: TGTGCCAGCAGCGCGGGACTCAATAACTATGGCTACACCTTC.

The chain's CDR3 is CASSFSRVADTQYF. The CDR3 nucleotides read TGTGCCAGCAGCTTCTCCAGGGTGGCAGATACGCAGTATTTT. The chain joins TRBV7-8 to TRBJ2-3, with D maybe TRBD1 (5 bases). V dropped 3 bases and J dropped 4 bases, with 11 bases sitting between them. This CDR3 region has 14 residues. CDR1 and CDR2 from the germline V gene are SGHVS and FQNEAQ.

The rearrangement links TRBV2 to TRBJ2-7; unclear D gene. The CDR3 is made up of 12 amino acids. The V and J ends lost 7 bases and 5 bases respectively, with 12 bases between them. The V gene's germline CDR1 is SNHLY and CDR2 FYNNEI. Here the CDR3 reads CASTDFSDEQYF. The CDR3 DNA is TGTGCCAGCACTGACTTTTCGGACGAGCAGTACTTC.

The chain couples TRBV10-3 to TRBJ1-2; D is unresolved. Per germline, CDR1 ENHRY and CDR2 SYGVKD. V was clipped by 3 bases and J by 2 bases, with 13 bases between them. The CDR3 totals 15 residues. The DNA for the CDR3 is TGTGCCATCAGTGATTCCCCTAACGGGAACTATGGCTACACCTTC. Translated: CAISDSPNGNYGYTF.

J is TRBJ1-1 and V is TRBV6-6; possibly TRBD1 for D (5 bases). The CDR3 runs 12 residues. Trimming took 8 bases from V and 8 from J, leaving 15 bases between them. CDR1 and CDR2 from the germline V gene are MNHNY and SVGAGI (reference sequence). The CDR3 DNA is TGTGCCAGCGGAGGGGTAGACAGCGAAGCTTTCTTT. Translating gives CASGGVDSEAFF.

V and J are TRBV25-1 and TRBJ1-5; 10 bases match TRBD1. The CDR3 runs 15 residues. Losses at the gene ends were 3 bases for V and 7 bases for J; bases not matched to a gene: 6. Germline V gene lookup returns CDR1 MGHDK and CDR2 SYGVNS. The CDR3 sequence: CASSEGTGDVQPQHF. DNA for the CDR3: TGTGCCAGCAGTGAGGGGACAGGGGATGTACAGCCCCAGCATTTT.

The chain combines TRBV10-3 with TRBJ1-1; D call uncertain. Germline V CDR1 and CDR2: ENHRY, SYGVKD. The V end lost 3 bases, the J end lost 1 base, and 9 bases lay between the germline ends. This CDR3 region has 14 residues. CDR3 sequence (DNA): TGTGCCATCAGTGAAGCGGAAAAGAACACTGAAGCTTTCTTT. Residues: CAISEAEKNTEAFF.

The rearrangement links TRBV7-9 to TRBJ1-1, with no clear D. CDR3 length: 17 residues. V dropped 2 bases and J dropped 4 bases, with 20 bases sitting between them. Looked up from germline, CDR1 is SEHNR and CDR2 is FQNEAQ (reference sequence). The CDR3 DNA reads as TGTGCCAGCAGCTTAAGTCAGGTAGCGTCAGCGGGCACTGAAGCTTTCTTT. Amino acid sequence: CASSLSQVASAGTEAFF.

V and J are TRBV4-1 and TRBJ2-7, with TRBD1 matching 7 bases. CDR1 is MGHRA, CDR2 YSYEKL, per germline. The ends lost 4 bases at V and 4 bases at J; junction bases unmatched: 7. There are 14 residues in the CDR3. This chain's CDR3 is CASSRVWTGYEQYF. The CDR3 DNA follows: TGCGCCAGCAGCCGGGTATGGACAGGATACGAGCAGTACTTC.

This rearrangement joins TRBV30 to TRBJ2-5; D possibly corresponds to TRBD2 (5 bases). V was cut by 2 bases and J by 8 bases, with 9 bases left in between. The CDR3 runs 11 residues. CDR1 and CDR2 (germline): GTSNPN, SVGIG (reference sequence). The DNA for the CDR3 is TGTGCCTGGAGTACACCGGGAACCCAGTACTTC. Protein product: CAWSTPGTQYF.

The gene calls are TRBV4-3 and TRBJ2-7, with 7 bases aligning to TRBD2. V dropped 1 base and J dropped 4; count of bases not matched to a gene: 4. Germline V gene sequence: CDR1 LGHNA, CDR2 YSLEER. The CDR3 has 14 amino acids. As DNA, the CDR3 is TGCGCCAGCAGCCAAGGTTCGGGGGGATACGAGCAGTACTTC. Its protein is CASSQGSGGYEQYF.

The chain combines TRBV6-5 with TRBJ1-4; 10 nucleotides match TRBD1. Trimming took 2 bases from V and 6 from J; bases not matched to a gene: 0. Germline CDR1 is MNHEY and CDR2 is SVGAGI. The CDR3 loop spans 14 amino acids. Here the CDR3 reads CASSYDRGHEKLFF. As DNA, the CDR3 is TGTGCCAGCAGTTACGACAGGGGGCATGAAAAACTGTTTTTT.

The chain combines TRBV5-1 with TRBJ2-3, with 15 bases matching TRBD2. Germline-derived CDR1 and CDR2 are SGHRS and YFSETQ. Trimming at V came to 0 bases and at J to 0 bases, leaving 17 bases not matched to a gene. CDR3 length equals 23 residues. CDR3 amino acids: CASSLANKRTSGRVSTSTDTQYF. CDR3 bases: TGCGCCAGCAGCTTGGCAAACAAAAGGACTAGCGGGAGGGTATCTACTAGCACAGATACGCAGTATTTT.

V is TRBV7-8 and J is TRBJ1-3; D is perhaps TRBD1 (6 bases). Between the trimmed V and J ends, which lost 5 bases and 4 bases, there was a span of 15 bases. Per germline, CDR1 SGHVS and CDR2 FQNEAQ. This CDR3 is 15 amino acids long. CDR3 nucleotides: TGTGCCAGCAGCCCGGGCGGGGGCTCCGGAAACACCATATATTTT. Amino acid sequence: CASSPGGGSGNTIYF.

J is TRBJ2-3 and V is TRBV5-3; a weak D match, TRBD1 (5 bases). TRBV5-3 is an ORF, and what it does is uncertain. This CDR3 spans 18 amino acids. Trimming shortened V by 1 base and J by 2 bases, and 20 bases separated the two germline ends. The CDR3 is CARSLRGNRRCYTDTQYF. DNA for the CDR3: TGTGCCAGAAGCTTGAGGGGAAACAGACGATGCTACACAGATACGCAGTATTTT.

This chain joins TRBV7-2 and TRBJ2-1, with D possibly matching TRBD1 (6 bases). V was trimmed by 6 bases and J by 9 bases, leaving 24 bases between them. Germline values: CDR1 SGHTA, CDR2 FQGNSA. The CDR3 has 16 amino acids. CDR3 in DNA: TGTGCCAGCAGTCCAGGGACACCTCTACTCGCCAGTGAGCAGTTCTTC. Translating it yields CASSPGTPLLASEQFF.